This T cell receptor (beta chain) appears in the sequencing data of a study of technical replicates of blood from a handful of donors. CDR3 length: 12 amino acids. CDR1 and CDR2 (germline): SGHAT, FQNNGV. The trim removed 5 bases at V and 11 bases at J, leaving 6 bases unmatched. Repertoires were generated with immunoSEQ multiplex PCR, while TCRdb's copy carries only in-frame clones and drops some. The sample yields some 70,000 clones, roughly nine tenths seen once. The specimen sequenced was PBMCs. The chain has TRBV11-2 and TRBJ2-1; 7 bases agree with TRBD1. The receptor comes from a human donor in good health. Some clones in this sample may be carry-over from other donors' samples. CDR3 DNA sequence: TGTGCCAGCAGCCAGCGACAGGGAAAGCAGTTCTTC. Translating it yields CASSQRQGKQFF.